This TCR beta chain emerged from a study of T-cell memory formation after mild COVID-19. Whole-study results and caveats: A second wave of clones peaked on day 37, and their SARS-CoV-2 specificity went unconfirmed. The main location of contracting CD4+ clones was CM and EM, and that of contracting CD8+ clones was EMRA.

Germline loops: CDR1 MGHDK, CDR2 SYGVNS. This CDR3 has 15 amino acids. V was cut by 6 bases and J by 5 bases, with 17 bases left in between. Points on this clonotype: Its antigen is undetermined.

Using constant-segment primers, 5'RACE produced TCR alpha and TCR beta cDNA libraries carrying sample barcodes and UMIs. TCRdb ran MiXCR on the 5' RACE reads and lists one entry per CDR3 protein. The sample lists roughly 450,000 distinct CDR3 sequences, 15% to 20% occurring once. The chain joins TRBV25-1 to TRBJ2-1, with a possible D match to TRBD2 (6 bases). The source is a man younger than 30 who had mild COVID-19 (a few samples of this study predate the infection). Cell type and time point are not known. Sequencing was done on a sample of PBMCs or a T cell subset sorted from them (not recorded which). This CDR3 is CASSQPGRGDNEQFF. CDR3 bases: TGTGCCAGCAGCCAACCAGGTCGCGGGGACAATGAGCAGTTCTTC.